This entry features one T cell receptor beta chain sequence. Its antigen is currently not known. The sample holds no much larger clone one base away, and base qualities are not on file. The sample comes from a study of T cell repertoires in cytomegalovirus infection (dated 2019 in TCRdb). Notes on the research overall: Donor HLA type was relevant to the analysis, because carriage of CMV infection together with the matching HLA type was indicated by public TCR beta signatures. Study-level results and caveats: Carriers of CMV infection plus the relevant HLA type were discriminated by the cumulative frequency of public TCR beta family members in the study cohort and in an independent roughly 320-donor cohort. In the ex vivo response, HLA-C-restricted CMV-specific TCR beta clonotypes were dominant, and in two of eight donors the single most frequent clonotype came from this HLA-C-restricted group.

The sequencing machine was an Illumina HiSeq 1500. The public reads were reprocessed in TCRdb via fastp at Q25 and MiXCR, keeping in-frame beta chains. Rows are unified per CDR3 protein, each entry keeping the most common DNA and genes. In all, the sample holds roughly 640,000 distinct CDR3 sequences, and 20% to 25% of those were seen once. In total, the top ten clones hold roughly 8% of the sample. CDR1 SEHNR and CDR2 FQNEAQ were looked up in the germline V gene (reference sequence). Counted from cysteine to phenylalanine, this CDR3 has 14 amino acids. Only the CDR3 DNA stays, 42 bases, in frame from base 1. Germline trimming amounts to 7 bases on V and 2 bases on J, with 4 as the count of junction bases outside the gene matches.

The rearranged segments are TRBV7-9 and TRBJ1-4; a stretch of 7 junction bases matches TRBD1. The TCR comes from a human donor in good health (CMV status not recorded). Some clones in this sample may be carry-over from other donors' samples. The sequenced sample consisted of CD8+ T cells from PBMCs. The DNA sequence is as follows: TGTGCCAGCAAATTGGGACAGACTAATGAAAAACTGTTTTTT. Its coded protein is CASKLGQTNEKLFF.